Shown below are 27 T cell receptor beta chains from a single sample sequenced in a study of graft-versus-host responses after intestinal transplantation. Each mixed lymphocyte reaction held some 200,000 CFSE-labeled responders and some 200,000 irradiated violet-dye-labeled stimulators. The method was immunoSEQ multiplex PCR; TCRdb's version includes in-frame clones alone and lacks a portion of them. Of about 13,000 clones listed, 30% are singletons. The sample was alloreactive CD8+ T cells from a mixed lymphocyte reaction culture, taken before intestinal transplant. Subset: CFSE-low proliferating T cells sorted from roughly six-day pre-transplant mixed lymphocyte reaction (GvH or HvG direction). The receptors come from a human patient who received an intestinal transplant.

This clone was seen just once. V is TRBV13 and J is TRBJ2-2; no clear D gene. V lost 1 base and J lost 3, with 6 bases in between. Germline V gene lookup returns CDR1 PRHDT and CDR2 FYEKMQ (reference sequence). This CDR3 is 14 amino acids long. CDR3 coding DNA: TGTGCCAGCAGCTTAGTGCAGTACACCGGGGAGCTGTTTTTT. Protein product: CASSLVQYTGELFF.

This clone was counted a few times. The chain is built from TRBV5-6 and TRBJ1-2, with D maybe TRBD1 (6 bases). The CDR3 covers 14 residues. Deletions cut 4 bases from V and 8 bases from J, with 18 bases between. The germline gives CDR1 SGHDT, CDR2 YYEEEE. CDR3 in amino acids: CASSTGSREVGYTF. As DNA, the CDR3 is TGTGCCAGCAGCACAGGGAGCAGGGAGGTCGGCTACACCTTC.

This chain joins TRBV29-1 and TRBJ2-3; TRBD2 matches 10 bases. Germline V gene lookup returns CDR1 SQVTM and CDR2 ANQGSEA. V trimming: 0 bases; J trimming: 2 bases; junction bases outside the gene matches: 5. This CDR3 is built from 16 residues. This CDR3 is CSVEDGLAGVTDTQYF. In DNA form, the CDR3 reads TGCAGCGTTGAAGATGGGCTAGCGGGAGTCACAGATACGCAGTATTTT.

The J gene is TRBJ2-2, the V gene TRBV11-2; D gene ambiguous. Trimming left V 2 bases short and J 7 bases short, with 5 bases between. Per the germline V gene, CDR1 is SGHAT and CDR2 is FQNNGV. The CDR3 covers 12 residues. This CDR3 is CASSLYRGELFF. CDR3 nucleotides: TGTGCCAGCAGCTTATATCGCGGGGAGCTGTTTTTT.

This clone has just a few counts. This chain joins TRBV6-5 and TRBJ1-1; 9 nucleotides match TRBD1. The length of the CDR3 is 14 residues. Trimming at V came to 4 bases and at J to 4 bases, leaving 4 bases not matched to a gene. Germline V gene lookup returns CDR1 MNHEY and CDR2 SVGAGI. The CDR3 loop is CASSSQGAGTEAFF. The CDR3, as DNA: TGTGCCAGCAGTTCACAGGGGGCGGGCACTGAAGCTTTCTTT.

Details on this clone: Other DNA sequences of this sample code for an identical CDR3. The chain couples TRBV29-1 to TRBJ1-3; the D is unclear. Germline loops: CDR1 SQVTM, CDR2 ANQGSEA. With 3 bases removed from V and 4 bases from J, the gap between germline ends came to 10 bases. The CDR3 extends over 13 amino acids. The CDR3 DNA reads TGCAGCGTTGAGCCTCCTGCCGGAAACACCATATATTTT. Translation gives CSVEPPAGNTIYF.

CDR3 protein: CASSVDEIQETQYF. The CDR3 nucleotides are TGTGCCAGCAGCGTAGACGAAATCCAAGAGACCCAGTACTTC. The gene calls are TRBV9 and TRBJ2-5; D is uncertain. V dropped 0 bases and J dropped 1 base, with 7 bases sitting between them. The V gene's germline CDR1 is SGDLS and CDR2 YYNGEE. The CDR3 is made up of 14 amino acids. Drawing the rest from reference TRBV9 and TRBJ2-5, the complete variable domain is DSGVTQTPKHLITATGQRVTLRCSPRSGDLSVYWYQQSLDQGLQFLIQYYNGEERAKGNILERFSAQQFPDLHSELNLSSLELGDSALYFCASSVDEIQETQYFGPGTRLLVL.

This chain uses TRBV12-1 with TRBJ1-1; the DNA was not used to check the table's D call, TRBD1. TRBV12-1 is noted as a pseudogene. The CDR3 loop spans 19 amino acids. CDR3 sequence reads: CASSKDPRTVNRMNTEAFF. CDR3 DNA sequence: TGTGCCAGCAGCAAGGACCCTCGGACAGTCAACCGTATGAACACTGAAGCTTTCTTT.

The chain is built from TRBV7-9 and TRBJ2-2, with 9 bases lining up with TRBD2. Unmatched junction bases numbered 1, after V lost 5 bases and J lost 0 bases. Germline CDR1 SEHNR, CDR2 FQNEAQ (reference sequence). This CDR3 spans 15 amino acids. CDR3 protein: CASSPSGANTGELFF. In DNA, the CDR3 is TGTGCCAGCAGCCCTAGCGGGGCGAACACCGGGGAGCTGTTTTTT.

The chain recombines TRBV4-1 with TRBJ2-4, with a weak D call TRBD2 (5 bases). CDR3 length equals 15 residues. The germline CDR1 and CDR2 sequences are MGHRA and YSYEKL. The V end was cut by 5 bases, the J end by 0 bases, with 11 bases between. CDR3 coding DNA: TGCGCCAGCAGCGACTGGAGGCTAGCCAAAAACATTCAGTACTTC. Its translation is CASSDWRLAKNIQYF.

The chain links TRBV19 to TRBJ2-5, with D tentatively TRBD2 (5 bases). The J call is in doubt because the DNA end fits TRBJ2-7 better. Germline V CDR1 and CDR2: LNHDA, SQIVND (reference sequence). The CDR3 is 14 amino acids. DNA of the CDR3: TGTGCCAGTAGTATCAAAGGGAGCTCCTACGAGCAGTACTTC. Its protein is CASSIKGSSYEQYF.

V is TRBV6-5 and J is TRBJ2-7; D may be TRBD2 (6 bases). V was cut by 5 bases and J by 4 bases, with 9 bases left in between. Germline CDR1 is MNHEY and CDR2 is SVGAGI. There are 12 residues in the CDR3. For the CDR3, the DNA is TGTGCCAGCAGTGAACGGGGGTACGAGCAGTACTTC. Its protein product is CASSERGYEQYF.

This clone was picked up a small number of times. The chain uses TRBV29-1 and TRBJ2-3; D gene ambiguous. Germline V lookup: CDR1 SQVTM, CDR2 ANQGSEA. The CDR3 is 15 amino acids. V shed 1 base and J shed 3 bases, with 14 bases lying between them. The CDR3 DNA follows: TGCAGCGTTGAAGGTGGGATAGGTCCGACAGATACGCAGTATTTT. Its protein product is CSVEGGIGPTDTQYF.

In this sample, this clone is medium-sized (0.01 to 0.1%). The same CDR3 is also encoded by other DNA sequences in this sample. The rearrangement uses TRBV29-1 and TRBJ1-1; perhaps TRBD1 as D (5 bases). The CDR3 spans 15 residues. From germline, CDR1 is SQVTM and CDR2 ANQGSEA. Between the trimmed V and J ends, which lost 0 bases and 4 bases, there was a span of 15 bases. CDR3 loop: CSVEEGGAGVTEAFF. The DNA of the CDR3 is TGCAGCGTTGAAGAGGGAGGGGCGGGGGTCACTGAAGCTTTCTTT.

This clone was recorded a few times. V and J are TRBV19 and TRBJ1-5; 7 positions agree with TRBD1. The V gene's germline CDR1 is LNHDA and CDR2 SQIVND (reference sequence). The CDR3 is 16 residues long. The V gene end was trimmed by 4 bases and the J gene end by 0 bases; junction bases not matched to a gene: 6. CDR3 nucleotides: TGTGCCAGTAGTACTTGGGACAGTTATAGCAATCAGCCCCAGCATTTT. Its protein product is CASSTWDSYSNQPQHF.

V gene TRBV20-1 combines with J gene TRBJ2-5; a possible D gene is TRBD1 (8 bases). The J call is uncertain, as TRBJ2-7 better fits the DNA end. Germline V gene data show CDR1 as DFQATT and CDR2 as SNEGSKA (reference sequence). The CDR3 consists of 11 residues. This CDR3 is CSAQGGDEQYF. Here the CDR3 DNA reads TGCAGTGCACAGGGGGGGGACGAGCAGTACTTC.

The chain links TRBV29-1 to TRBJ2-1; the match to TRBD2 covers 8 bases. With 2 bases clipped from V and 6 bases from J, the junction kept 6 bases outside the gene matches. CDR1 is SQVTM and CDR2 is ANQGSEA in the germline V gene. The CDR3 has 14 amino acids. For the CDR3, the DNA is TGCAGCGTTGAAACGGGACTAGTCGGCAATGAGCAGTTCTTC. This sequence encodes CSVETGLVGNEQFF.

This clone was seen a few times. One base away lies a much larger clone, so this may be a sequencing read error. The chain has TRBV4-2 and TRBJ1-1; D is unclear. Per germline, CDR1 LGHNA and CDR2 YNFKEQ. V was clipped by 1 base and J by 5 bases, with 11 bases between them. CDR3 length: 14 amino acids. CDR3 sequence: CASSQAGGWTEAFF. In DNA, the CDR3 is TGTGCCAGCAGCCAAGCAGGTGGCTGGACTGAAGCTTTCTTT.

The chain is built from TRBV27 and TRBJ2-6; D is undetermined. There are 15 residues in the CDR3. Germline values: CDR1 MNHEY, CDR2 SMNVEV (reference sequence). V was pared by 0 bases and J by 9 bases, with 12 bases between. Here the CDR3 DNA reads TGTGCCAGCAGTTTATCAGGGTGGGTAGGCAACGTCCTGACTTTC. It codes for CASSLSGWVGNVLTF. Together with reference TRBV27 and TRBJ2-6, the CDR3 gives the full variable domain: EAQVTQNPRYLITVTGKKLTVTCSQNMNHEYMSWYRQDPGLGLRQIYYSMNVEVTDKGDVPEGYKVSRKEKRNFPLILESPSPNQTSLYFCASSLSGWVGNVLTFGAGSRLTVL.

V gene TRBV7-6 combines with J gene TRBJ2-3; D remains unclear. The germline CDR1 and CDR2 sequences are SGHVS and FNYEAQ. This CDR3 comprises 12 residues. V lost 3 bases to trimming and J lost 5 bases, with 6 bases between them. The CDR3 here is CASSFLGDTQYF. The CDR3 nucleotides read TGTGCCAGCAGCTTCTTGGGAGATACGCAGTATTTT.

The V call is TRBV6-6, the J call TRBJ2-3, with 8 nucleotides matching TRBD1. V dropped 7 bases and J dropped 3; count of bases not matched to a gene: 12. Germline CDR1 and CDR2: MNHNY and SVGAGI (reference sequence). This CDR3 has 16 amino acids. In DNA form, the CDR3 reads TGTGCCAGCATCCCCCGATGGACAGGGAGTACAGATACGCAGTATTTT. Protein sequence: CASIPRWTGSTDTQYF.

A few counts support this clone. The chain links TRBV6-6 to TRBJ1-2; the D gene is possibly TRBD1 (5 bases). Trimming left V 3 bases short and J 3 bases short, with 11 bases between. The CDR3 has 14 residues. Germline V gene data show CDR1 as MNHNY and CDR2 as SVGAGI (reference sequence). The CDR3 nucleotides read TGTGCCAGCAGTTATGGGCAGGGAGACTATGGCTACACCTTC. This sequence encodes CASSYGQGDYGYTF.

This clone was picked up a small number of times. V and J are TRBV7-9 and TRBJ2-7; no clear D gene. The CDR3 has 13 amino acids. CDR1 is SEHNR, CDR2 FQNEAQ, per germline (reference sequence). V lost 5 bases to trimming and J lost 6 bases, with 14 bases between them. CDR3 residues: CASSLPSATEQYF. The CDR3 nucleotides read TGTGCCAGCAGCCTCCCCTCAGCGACCGAGCAGTACTTC.

This clone was recorded at least ten times. The genes are TRBV4-1 and TRBJ2-2; 8 nucleotides align to TRBD1. With 4 bases clipped from V and 5 bases from J, the junction kept 6 bases outside the gene matches. The CDR3 has 15 amino acids. Germline lookup yields CDR1 MGHRA and CDR2 YSYEKL. CDR3 nucleotide sequence: TGCGCCAGCAGCCCCCGACAGGGGAGGACCGGGGAGCTGTTTTTT. Translation: CASSPRQGRTGELFF.

Only a few counts were recorded for this clone. This chain links TRBV6-4 with TRBJ1-2; D gene uncertain. V shed 6 bases and J shed 7 bases, with 15 bases lying between them. From germline, CDR1 is MRHNA and CDR2 SNTAGT. The CDR3 totals 13 residues. The CDR3 DNA reads as TGTGCCAGCAGCGACCCCGGGGAGGGTGGCTACACCTTC. It specifies CASSDPGEGGYTF.

This clone came up a few times. This chain joins TRBV6-6 and TRBJ2-1; tentatively, D is TRBD2 (5 bases). The CDR3 runs 14 residues. V lost 2 bases and J lost 6, with 11 bases in between. Germline V gene sequence: CDR1 MNHNY, CDR2 SVGAGI (reference sequence). In DNA, the CDR3 is TGTGCCAGCAGTTACGAACTAGTGCCCAATGAGCAGTTCTTC. This encodes CASSYELVPNEQFF.

About this clone: A far larger clone differs by one base, so this is likely a read error. V gene TRBV2 combines with J gene TRBJ2-7; the match to TRBD2 covers 7 bases. Germline assignment: CDR1 SNHLY and CDR2 FYNNEI. There are 14 residues in the CDR3. J lost 1 base, V lost 5 bases, and 5 bases had no gene match. This chain's CDR3 is CASSSSGGSYEQYF. The DNA of the CDR3 is TGTGCCAGCAGTTCTAGCGGAGGGTCCTACGAGCAGTACTTC.